This T cell receptor (beta chain) was documented in a study of T cells in Graves' hyperthyroidism and ophthalmopathy. Overall study results and limits: Separating ophthalmopathy from stable hyperthyroidism was achieved by a 13 V-J model. Most clonotypes expanded in the thyroid (above 0.001) were also present in blood.

Fresh peripheral blood, 10 ml, was the source of the PBMCs. This clonotype was seen at least ten times. Antigen unknown. Authors of the study amplified TCR beta CDR3 regions from RNA transcripts. HTBI primers were used for first-round RT-PCR of the TCR CDR3. TCRdb redid the calling of the multiplex PCR reads with MiXCR, one entry per CDR3 protein. The sample carries about 130,000 distinct CDR3 sequences, more than 20% recorded once. V lost 2 bases to trimming and J lost 0 bases; unmatched junction nucleotides: 3. The germline V gene has CDR1 DFQATT and CDR2 SNEGSKA (reference sequence). The CDR3 length is 14 residues.

This chain links TRBV20-1 with TRBJ2-7, with 8 positions matching TRBD1. This receptor was obtained from a woman aged 45-59 years with Graves' hyperthyroidism that later progressed to Graves' ophthalmopathy. Material: blood. The CDR3 nucleotides read TGCAGTGCTAGATCCGGGACAGGCTCCTACGAGCAGTACTTC. Its protein is CSARSGTGSYEQYF.